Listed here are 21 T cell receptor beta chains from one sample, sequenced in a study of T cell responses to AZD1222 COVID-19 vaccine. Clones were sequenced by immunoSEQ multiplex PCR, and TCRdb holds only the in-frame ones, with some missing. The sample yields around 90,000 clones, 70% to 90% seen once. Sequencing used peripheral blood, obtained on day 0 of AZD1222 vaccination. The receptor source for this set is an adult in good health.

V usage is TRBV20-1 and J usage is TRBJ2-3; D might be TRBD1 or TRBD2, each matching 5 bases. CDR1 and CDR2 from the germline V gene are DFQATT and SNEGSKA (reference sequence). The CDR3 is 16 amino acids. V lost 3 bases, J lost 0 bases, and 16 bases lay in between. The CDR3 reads CSASPLLGESTDTQYF. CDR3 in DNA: TGCAGTGCTAGTCCCTTGCTGGGGGAGAGCACAGATACGCAGTATTTT.

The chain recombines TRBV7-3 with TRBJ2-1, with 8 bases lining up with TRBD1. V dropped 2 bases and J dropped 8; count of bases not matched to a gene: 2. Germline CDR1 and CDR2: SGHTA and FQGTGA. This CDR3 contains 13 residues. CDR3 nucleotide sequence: TGTGCCAGCAGCTTAGCAGGGGGCGATGAGCAGTTCTTC. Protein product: CASSLAGGDEQFF.

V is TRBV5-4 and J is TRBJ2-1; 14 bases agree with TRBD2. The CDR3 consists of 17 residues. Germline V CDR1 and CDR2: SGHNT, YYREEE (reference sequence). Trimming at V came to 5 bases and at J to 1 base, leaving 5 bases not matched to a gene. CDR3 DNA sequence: TGTGCCAGCAGAGGGACTAGCGGGGGCCTTTCCTACAATGAGCAGTTCTTC. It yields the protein CASRGTSGGLSYNEQFF.

CDR3 DNA: TGTGCCAGTAGTCCGCCGGGGTGGGGGAATTCACCCCTCCACTTT. Its translation is CASSPPGWGNSPLHF. The gene calls are TRBV19 and TRBJ1-6, with a tentative D call TRBD1 (5 bases). The CDR3 is made up of 15 amino acids. Germline V gene sequence: CDR1 LNHDA, CDR2 SQIVND (reference sequence). The V end lost 5 bases, the J end lost 7 bases, and 15 bases lay between the germline ends.

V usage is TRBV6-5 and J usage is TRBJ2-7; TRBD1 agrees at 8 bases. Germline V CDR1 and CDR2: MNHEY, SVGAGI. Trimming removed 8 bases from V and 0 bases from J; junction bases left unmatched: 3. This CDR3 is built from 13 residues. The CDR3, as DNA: TGTGCCAGCTGGGACAGGAGCTCCTACGAGCAGTACTTC. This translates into CASWDRSSYEQYF.

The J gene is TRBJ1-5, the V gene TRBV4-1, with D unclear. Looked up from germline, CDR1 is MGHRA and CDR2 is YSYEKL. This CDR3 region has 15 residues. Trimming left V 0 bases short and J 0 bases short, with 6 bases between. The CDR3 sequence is CASSQDTVSNQPQHF. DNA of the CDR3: TGCGCCAGCAGCCAAGATACCGTTAGCAATCAGCCCCAGCATTTT.

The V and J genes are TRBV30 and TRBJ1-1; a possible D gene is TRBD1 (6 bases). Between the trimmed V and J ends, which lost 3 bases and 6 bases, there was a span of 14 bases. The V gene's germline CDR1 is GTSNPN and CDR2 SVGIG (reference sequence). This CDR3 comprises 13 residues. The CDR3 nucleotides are TGTGCCTGGAGGGCCAGGGGTTTAGCTGAAGCTTTCTTT. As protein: CAWRARGLAEAFF.

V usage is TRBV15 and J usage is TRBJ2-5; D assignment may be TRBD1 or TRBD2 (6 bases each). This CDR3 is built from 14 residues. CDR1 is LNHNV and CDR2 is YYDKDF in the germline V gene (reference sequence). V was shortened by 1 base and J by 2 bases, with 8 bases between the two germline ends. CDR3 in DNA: TGTGCCACCAGCAGAGGAGGGGGGCAAGAGACCCAGTACTTC. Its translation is CATSRGGGQETQYF.

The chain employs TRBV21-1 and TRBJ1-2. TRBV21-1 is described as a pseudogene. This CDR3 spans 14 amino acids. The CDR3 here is CASSPQGGNYGYTF. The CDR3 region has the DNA TGTGCCAGCAGCCCCCAAGGGGGGAACTATGGCTACACCTTC.

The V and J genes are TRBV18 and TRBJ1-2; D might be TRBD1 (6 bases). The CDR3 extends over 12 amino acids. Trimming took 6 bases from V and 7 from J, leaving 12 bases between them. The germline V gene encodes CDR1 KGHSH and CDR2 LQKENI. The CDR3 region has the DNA TGTGCCAGCTCCCTCGGACAGCTTGGCTACACCTTC. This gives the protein CASSLGQLGYTF.

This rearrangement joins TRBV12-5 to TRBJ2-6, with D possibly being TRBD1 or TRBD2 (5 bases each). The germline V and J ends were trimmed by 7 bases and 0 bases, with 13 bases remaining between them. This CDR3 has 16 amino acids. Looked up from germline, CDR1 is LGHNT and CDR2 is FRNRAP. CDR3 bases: TGTGCTAGTGAACCGGGACGGACCTCTGGGGCCAACGTCCTGACTTTC. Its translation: CASEPGRTSGANVLTF. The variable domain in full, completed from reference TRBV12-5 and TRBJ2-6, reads DARVTQTPRHKVTEMGQEVTMRCQPILGHNTVFWYRQTMMQGLELLAYFRNRAPLDDSGMPKDRFSAEMPDATLATLKIQPSEPRDSAVYFCASEPGRTSGANVLTFGAGSRLTVL.

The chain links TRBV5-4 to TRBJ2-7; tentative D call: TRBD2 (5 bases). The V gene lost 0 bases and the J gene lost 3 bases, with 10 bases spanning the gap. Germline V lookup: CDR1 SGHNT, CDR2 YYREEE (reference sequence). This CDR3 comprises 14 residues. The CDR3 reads CASSLVASDYEQYF. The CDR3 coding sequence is TGTGCCAGCAGCTTGGTAGCGTCGGACTACGAGCAGTACTTC.

DNA of the CDR3: TGTGCCAGCAGCGTAGGGGAGGGGCTCGCTGGAAACACCATATATTTT. Translating it yields CASSVGEGLAGNTIYF. V is TRBV9 and J is TRBJ1-3; perhaps TRBD1 as D (5 bases). The CDR3 contains 16 residues. Germline V CDR1 and CDR2: SGDLS, YYNGEE. Trimming took 0 bases from V and 2 from J, leaving 12 bases between them.

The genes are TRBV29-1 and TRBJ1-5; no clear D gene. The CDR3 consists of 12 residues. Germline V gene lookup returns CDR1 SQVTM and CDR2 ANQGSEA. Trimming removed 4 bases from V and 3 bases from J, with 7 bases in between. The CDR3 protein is CSVGSFNQPQHF. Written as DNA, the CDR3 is TGCAGCGTTGGATCGTTCAATCAGCCCCAGCATTTT.

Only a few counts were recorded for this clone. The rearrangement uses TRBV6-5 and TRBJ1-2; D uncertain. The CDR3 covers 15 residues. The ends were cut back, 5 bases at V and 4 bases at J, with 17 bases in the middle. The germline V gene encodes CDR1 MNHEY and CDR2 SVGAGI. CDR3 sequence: CASSPLRLSIYGYTF. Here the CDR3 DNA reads TGTGCCAGCAGTCCCCTACGATTGAGTATCTATGGCTACACCTTC.

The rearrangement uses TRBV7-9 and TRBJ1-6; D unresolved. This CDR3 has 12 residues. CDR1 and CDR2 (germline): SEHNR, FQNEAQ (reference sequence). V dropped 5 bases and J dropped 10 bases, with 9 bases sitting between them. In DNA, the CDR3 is TGTGCCAGCAGCCGAGAGCCCTCACCCCTCCACTTT. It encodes CASSREPSPLHF.

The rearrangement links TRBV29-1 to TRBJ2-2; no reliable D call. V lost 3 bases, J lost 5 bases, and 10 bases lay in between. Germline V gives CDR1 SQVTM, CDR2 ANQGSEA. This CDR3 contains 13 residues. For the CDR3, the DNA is TGCAGCGTTGAGAGAGTCCCAACCGGGGAGCTGTTTTTT. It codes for CSVERVPTGELFF.

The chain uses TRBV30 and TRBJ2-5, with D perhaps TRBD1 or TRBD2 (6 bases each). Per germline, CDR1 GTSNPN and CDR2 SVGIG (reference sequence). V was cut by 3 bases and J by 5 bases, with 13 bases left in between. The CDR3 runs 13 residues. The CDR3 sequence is CAWRFRGAETQYF. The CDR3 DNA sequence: TGTGCCTGGAGGTTTAGGGGGGCGGAGACCCAGTACTTC.

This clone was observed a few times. CDR3 DNA sequence: TGTGCCTGGAGAAACCCCCCAGCCCGCACCGGGGAGCTGTTTTTT. Amino acid sequence: CAWRNPPARTGELFF. This sequence joins TRBV30 and TRBJ2-2; no definite D call. The V gene lost 3 bases and the J gene lost 4 bases, with 15 bases spanning the gap. The CDR3 is 15 residues long. From germline, CDR1 is GTSNPN and CDR2 SVGIG (reference sequence).

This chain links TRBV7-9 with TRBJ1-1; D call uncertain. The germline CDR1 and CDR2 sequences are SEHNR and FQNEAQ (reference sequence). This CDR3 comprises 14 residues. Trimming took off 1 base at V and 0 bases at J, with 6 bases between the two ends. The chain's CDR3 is CASSLEDLNTEAFF. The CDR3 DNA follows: TGTGCCAGCAGCTTAGAGGACTTGAACACTGAAGCTTTCTTT.

CDR3 bases: TGCGCCAGCAGTAGGAGCTACGAGCAGTACTTC. This translates into CASSRSYEQYF. The chain has TRBV5-1 and TRBJ2-7; D unclear. Germline V gene data show CDR1 as SGHRS and CDR2 as YFSETQ. Trimming took off 5 bases at V and 3 bases at J, with 6 bases between the two ends. This CDR3 spans 11 amino acids.